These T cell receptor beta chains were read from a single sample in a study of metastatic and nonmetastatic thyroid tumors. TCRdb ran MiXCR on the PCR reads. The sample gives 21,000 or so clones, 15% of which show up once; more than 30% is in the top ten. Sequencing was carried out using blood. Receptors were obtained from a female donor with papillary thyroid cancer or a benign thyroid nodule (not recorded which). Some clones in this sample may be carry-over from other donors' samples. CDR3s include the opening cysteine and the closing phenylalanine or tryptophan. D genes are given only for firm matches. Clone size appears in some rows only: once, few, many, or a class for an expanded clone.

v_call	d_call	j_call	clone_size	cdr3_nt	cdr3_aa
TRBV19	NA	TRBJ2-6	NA	TGTTCCAGTAGTCCGCCGGGACGCCTATCTGGGGCCAACGTCCTGACTTTC	CSSSPPGRLSGANVLTF
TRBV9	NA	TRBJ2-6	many	TGTGCCAGCAGCGTAGTCGGGTCTGGGGCCAACGTCCTGACTTTC	CASSVVGSGANVLTF
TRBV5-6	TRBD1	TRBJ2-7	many	TGTGCCAGCAGACAGGACAGGGGCTACGAGCAGTACTTC	CASRQDRGYEQYF
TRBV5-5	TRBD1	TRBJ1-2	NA	TGTGCCAGCAGCTTTCTCGGCAGGGGGACCTATGGCTACACCTTC	CASSFLGRGTYGYTF
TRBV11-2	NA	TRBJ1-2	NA	TGTGCCAGCAGCTTGACACAGGGAGGGGGTGCCTATGGCTACACCTTC	CASSLTQGGGAYGYTF
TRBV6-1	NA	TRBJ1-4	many	TGTGCCGGTGGGGAATGGGGGTCTGGGGAAAAACTGTTTTTT	CAGGEWGSGEKLFF
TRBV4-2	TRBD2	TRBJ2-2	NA	TGTGCCAGCAGCCAAGATACACTAGCGGCTAACACCGGGGAGCTGTTTTTT	CASSQDTLAANTGELFF
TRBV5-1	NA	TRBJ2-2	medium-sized	TGCGCCAGCAGCTTGGGAGCGGACAACACCGGGGAGCTGTTTTTT	CASSLGADNTGELFF
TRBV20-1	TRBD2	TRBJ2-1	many	TGCAGTGCTAGAGATCGGAGGACTAGCGGGCTGCAGTTCTTC	CSARDRRTSGLQFF
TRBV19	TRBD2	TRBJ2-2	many	TGTGCCAGCAGATTAGGTGGAGCGGGAACTGCTAACACCGGGGAGCTGTTTTTT	CASRLGGAGTANTGELFF
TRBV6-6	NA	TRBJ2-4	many	TGTGCCAGCAGTTACGGGGAACAGGGAAGGGACATTCAGTACTTC	CASSYGEQGRDIQYF
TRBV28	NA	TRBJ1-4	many	TGTGCCACCAGTTTTCGAACAACTAATGAAAAACTGTTTTTT	CATSFRTTNEKLFF
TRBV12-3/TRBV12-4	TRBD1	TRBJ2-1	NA	TGTGCCAGCAGCCGGGACAGGCGGGATGAGCAGTTCTTC	CASSRDRRDEQFF